This is a list of T cell receptor beta chains from one sample in a study of identical twins. In TCRdb, the 5' RACE reads were re-called with MiXCR into one record per CDR3 protein. Seen here are around 1.7 million distinct CDR3 sequences, roughly 35% observed once, and the top ten hold about 0.27%. The sample was cord blood. The receptors were sampled from a newborn girl in good health. Each CDR3 is given with its conserved first and last residue. Each record gives: D gene, clone size, J gene, V gene, CDR3 protein, CDR3 DNA. The D gene is left open where the match is weak. Expanded clones get a size class; other rows say once, few or many, or leave the size out.

>TRBD1|.|TRBJ2-5|TRBV6-5
CASSDQGQATQYF
TGTGCCAGCAGTGATCAGGGACAGGCGACCCAGTACTTC
>.|.|TRBJ1-2|TRBV3-1
CASSQEPAHRYGYTF
TGTGCCAGCAGCCAAGAGCCGGCCCACCGGTATGGCTACACCTTC
>.|many|TRBJ2-7|TRBV5-1
CASSLNSYEQYF
TGTGCCAGCAGCTTAAACTCCTACGAGCAGTACTTC
>TRBD2|.|TRBJ2-7|TRBV19
CASSITGGAYNEQYF
TGTGCCAGTAGTATAACGGGGGGGGCATACAATGAGCAGTACTTC
>TRBD2|.|TRBJ2-1|TRBV10-3
CAISESDLLSGGHNEQFF
TGTGCCATCAGTGAGTCCGACCTCCTTAGCGGGGGGCACAATGAGCAGTTCTTC
>TRBD2|.|TRBJ2-7|TRBV4-1
CASSQDPLAGVYNEQYF
TGCGCCAGCAGCCAAGACCCCCTAGCGGGGGTCTACAATGAGCAGTACTTC
>.|few|TRBJ1-2|TRBV5-1
CASKYSAGGNYGYTF
TGCGCCAGCAAATATTCGGCAGGAGGGAACTATGGCTACACCTTC
>.|few|TRBJ1-1|TRBV6-1
CASSATASGMNTEAFF
TGTGCCAGCAGTGCCACAGCCTCGGGAATGAACACTGAAGCTTTCTTT
>.|.|TRBJ2-3|TRBV10-3
CAIREGQSSTDTQYF
TGTGCCATCAGGGAGGGACAGTCTAGCACAGATACGCAGTATTTT
>TRBD2|many|TRBJ2-3|TRBV28
CASSLRDYTDTQYF
TGTGCCAGCAGTTTAAGGGACTACACAGATACGCAGTATTTT
>TRBD2|.|TRBJ2-7|TRBV9
CASSRTSGNYGQYF
TGTGCCAGCAGCCGGACTAGCGGAAACTACGGGCAGTACTTC
>.|.|TRBJ2-1|TRBV3-1
CASRTGSQQFF
TGTGCCAGCCGTACCGGCTCCCAGCAGTTCTTC
>.|.|TRBJ2-7|TRBV5-6
CASSLGQNTYEQYF
TGTGCCAGCAGCTTGGGACAGAACACCTACGAGCAGTACTTC
>TRBD2|few|TRBJ2-3|TRBV4-2
CASSPRTTGDWREKDTQYF
TGTGCCAGCAGCCCGCGCACGACGGGCGATTGGCGGGAGAAAGATACGCAGTATTTT
>.|.|TRBJ2-7|TRBV7-2
CASSLSGTPQILTPPREEQYF
TGTGCCAGCAGCTTATCGGGTACGCCTCAGATACTCACGCCCCCTCGGGAGGAGCAGTACTTC
>TRBD2|.|TRBJ2-2|TRBV28
CASSFKHFTPSSGSKTNTGELFF
TGTGCCAGCAGTTTTAAACACTTCACACCTTCTAGCGGGAGTAAGACGAACACCGGGGAGCTGTTTTTT
>.|.|TRBJ1-5|TRBV7-2
CASSLIQHF
TGTGCCAGCAGCTTGATACAGCATTTT
>TRBD2|.|TRBJ2-1|TRBV5-1
CASSPPTSGLNNEQFF
TGCGCCAGCAGCCCCCCGACTAGCGGGCTAAACAATGAGCAGTTCTTC
>.|many|TRBJ1-2|TRBV4-2
CASSQDRVYGYTF
TGTGCCAGCAGCCAAGACAGGGTCTATGGCTACACCTTC
>TRBD1|.|TRBJ1-4|TRBV5-1
CASSHGQVNEKLFF
TGCGCCAGCAGCCACGGACAGGTTAATGAAAAACTGTTTTTT
>TRBD2|.|TRBJ2-7|TRBV20-1
CSASQTSGGAGDEQYF
TGCAGTGCTAGTCAGACTAGCGGGGGGGCCGGGGACGAGCAGTACTTC
>.|.|TRBJ1-2|TRBV7-8
CASSPSRAGGYTF
TGTGCCAGCAGCCCCTCTAGGGCGGGAGGCTACACCTTC
>.|few|TRBJ1-6|TRBV28
CASVPGGHTYNSPLHF
TGTGCCAGCGTCCCGGGAGGGCACACCTATAATTCACCCCTCCACTTT
>TRBD2|many|TRBJ2-7|TRBV11-1
CASSAGLPYEQYF
TGTGCCAGCAGCGCGGGACTACCCTACGAGCAGTACTTC
>.|many|TRBJ2-6|TRBV12-3/TRBV12-4
CASSLQGSGANVLTF
TGTGCCAGCAGTTTACAGGGCTCTGGGGCCAACGTCCTGACTTTC
>.|few|TRBJ2-5|TRBV6-6
CASSYSTETQYF
TGTGCCAGCAGTTACAGTACAGAGACCCAGTACTTC
>TRBD2|few|TRBJ2-2|TRBV29-1
CSGVAGNTGELFF
TGCAGCGGGGTAGCGGGTAACACCGGGGAGCTGTTTTTT
>.|.|TRBJ2-2|TRBV7-9
CASSPEGPQNTGELFF
TGTGCCAGCAGCCCCGAGGGACCGCAGAACACCGGGGAGCTGTTTTTT
>.|.|TRBJ2-1|TRBV28
CASSFLDRPYEQFF
TGTGCCAGCAGTTTCTTAGACAGACCCTACGAGCAGTTCTTC
>.|.|TRBJ2-7|TRBV4-2
CASSPLTWAGSSYEQYF
TGTGCCAGCAGCCCCCTCACCTGGGCAGGTTCCTCCTACGAGCAGTACTTC
>TRBD1|few|TRBJ1-4|TRBV6-1
CASRVGTATSTNEKLFF
TGTGCCAGCAGGGTTGGGACAGCAACCTCAACTAATGAAAAACTGTTTTTT
>TRBD1|few|TRBJ2-4|TRBV5-6
CASSSRDRGNIQYF
TGTGCCAGCAGCTCTCGGGACAGGGGAAACATTCAGTACTTC
>TRBD1|.|TRBJ2-5|TRBV14
CASSQVTGFRSNEQYF
TGTGCCAGCAGCCAGGTGACAGGGTTTCGTTCGAATGAGCAGTACTTC
>.|few|TRBJ1-5|TRBV24-1
CATSDLTGAHQPQHF
TGTGCCACCAGTGATTTGACTGGGGCGCATCAGCCCCAGCATTTT
>.|few|TRBJ1-1|TRBV15
CATSRVRTNTEAFF
TGTGCCACCAGCAGAGTTCGGACGAACACTGAAGCTTTCTTT
>.|.|TRBJ2-5|TRBV5-1
CASSPLGKYQETQYF
TGCGCCAGCAGCCCGCTCGGGAAGTACCAAGAGACCCAGTACTTC
>.|.|TRBJ1-2|TRBV7-8
CASSSRGSPNYGYTF
TGTGCCAGCAGCTCCAGAGGGAGCCCTAACTATGGCTACACCTTC
>.|.|TRBJ1-1|TRBV27
CASSRVGANTEAFF
TGTGCCAGCAGTCGGGTTGGGGCGAACACTGAAGCTTTCTTT
>TRBD1|.|TRBJ1-1|TRBV20-1
CSARDQGAGTEAFF
TGCAGTGCTAGAGATCAGGGGGCGGGGACTGAAGCTTTCTTT
>TRBD1|few|TRBJ2-7|TRBV7-9
CASRTGAEQYF
TGTGCCAGCAGGACAGGGGCCGAGCAGTACTTC
>.|few|TRBJ2-3|TRBV28
CASSALLGRGTQYF
TGTGCCAGCAGTGCGCTACTAGGGCGGGGTACGCAGTATTTT
>TRBD2|few|TRBJ2-7|TRBV5-1
CASSRLAGSLYEQYF
TGCGCCAGCAGCCGGCTAGCGGGCTCCCTCTACGAGCAGTACTTC
>TRBD2|few|TRBJ2-3|TRBV5-1
CASSLVGLAGGYTQYF
TGCGCCAGCAGCTTGGTAGGCCTAGCGGGGGGATATACGCAGTATTTT
>TRBD2|few|TRBJ2-1|TRBV2
CASRNGLASGNEQFF
TGTGCCAGCAGAAATGGACTAGCTTCAGGCAATGAGCAGTTCTTC
>.|few|TRBJ1-1|TRBV5-5
CASSLSRGPYTEAFF
TGTGCCAGCAGCTTGAGTCGGGGACCCTACACTGAAGCTTTCTTT
>TRBD1|.|TRBJ1-1|TRBV11-2
CASSLRGDRGRKAFF
TGTGCCAGCAGCTTAAGGGGCGACAGGGGGCGGAAAGCTTTCTTT
>.|few|TRBJ1-2|TRBV6-1
CASSEREQLTNYGYTF
TGTGCCAGCAGTGAACGAGAACAGCTTACTAACTATGGCTACACCTTC
>TRBD2|.|TRBJ2-3|TRBV24-1
CATSDGERGGTDTQYF
TGTGCCACCAGCGATGGGGAACGGGGGGGCACAGATACGCAGTATTTT
>.|.|TRBJ1-1|TRBV7-8
CASSELTGINTEAFF
TGTGCCAGCAGCGAACTAACAGGGATCAACACTGAAGCTTTCTTT
>.|few|TRBJ1-2|TRBV7-2
CASSLVFALNYGYTF
TGTGCCAGCAGCTTAGTGTTTGCGTTAAACTATGGCTACACCTTC
>TRBD1|few|TRBJ2-5|TRBV27
CASSLRQGTGETQYF
TGTGCCAGCAGTCTCCGACAGGGAACAGGAGAGACCCAGTACTTC
>TRBD1|.|TRBJ1-2|TRBV6-5
CASLSSDRGYYGYTF
TGTGCCAGCCTCTCTTCGGACAGGGGATACTATGGCTACACCTTC
>.|.|TRBJ2-1|TRBV7-2
CASSLSPTSNEQFF
TGTGCCAGCAGCTTGTCCCCGACTAGCAATGAGCAGTTCTTC
>.|.|TRBJ1-1|TRBV7-2
CASSLEGGVAREAFF
TGTGCCAGCAGCTTAGAAGGGGGGGTAGCGCGGGAAGCTTTCTTT
>.|few|TRBJ2-7|TRBV25-1
CASSKNTGRSYEQYF
TGTGCCAGCAGCAAGAACACAGGGAGGTCCTACGAGCAGTACTTC